The 23 T cell receptor beta chains given below trace back to one sample, sequenced in a study of blood T cell repertoires in COVID-19. Sequencing used immunoSEQ multiplex PCR; TCRdb keeps in-frame clones, though not all of them. The data show under 150,000 clones, with 85% to 90% seen just once and 5.5% held by the top ten. The sample taken for sequencing was peripheral blood. Every receptor here comes from a woman aged 60 to 75 with COVID-19, enrolled during active disease.

This chain joins TRBV15 and TRBJ2-3; possible D gene TRBD1, 5 bases. The CDR3 has 17 residues. V lost 1 base and J 0 bases, leaving 14 bases between the germline ends. The germline V gene has CDR1 LNHNV and CDR2 YYDKDF (reference sequence). Here the CDR3 reads CATSRANRYPSTDTQYF. The CDR3 region has the DNA TGTGCCACCAGCAGAGCGAACAGGTACCCTAGCACAGATACGCAGTATTTT.

The chain uses TRBV6-5 and TRBJ2-2, with D tentatively TRBD2 (6 bases). CDR1 is MNHEY, CDR2 SVGAGI, per germline. This CDR3 contains 14 residues. V lost 6 bases and J lost 5, with 13 bases in between. The CDR3 loop is CASSRSGRTGELFF. Here the CDR3 DNA reads TGTGCCAGCAGCCGATCAGGGAGGACCGGGGAGCTGTTTTTT.

This chain joins TRBV3-1 (or the pseudogene TRBV3-2) and TRBJ1-5; no firm D call. V shed 0 bases and J shed 6 bases, with 12 bases lying between them. The length of the CDR3 is 15 residues. The germline CDR1 and CDR2 sequences are LGHDT and YNNKEL (reference sequence). The CDR3 spells CASSQDRVSGQPQHF. DNA for the CDR3: TGTGCCAGCAGCCAAGATCGAGTTTCAGGTCAGCCCCAGCATTTT.

This chain connects TRBV24-1 to TRBJ2-1; 9 bases are shared with TRBD1. Germline CDR1 and CDR2: KGHDR and SFDVKD. The CDR3 loop spans 15 amino acids. V dropped 5 bases and J dropped 8; count of bases not matched to a gene: 9. CDR3 in DNA: TGTGCCACCAGTGGAAGCCGGGACAGGGTAGATGAGCAGTTCTTC. Amino acid sequence: CATSGSRDRVDEQFF.

V is TRBV11-2 and J is TRBJ1-4, with TRBD1 as a possible D gene (6 bases). V shed 2 bases and J shed 6 bases, with 25 bases lying between them. This CDR3 has 19 residues. Germline CDR1 SGHAT, CDR2 FQNNGV. CDR3 sequence: CASSLRGRGVLRGDEKLFF. CDR3 sequence (DNA): TGTGCCAGCAGCTTACGGGGCAGGGGAGTTTTAAGGGGTGATGAAAAACTGTTTTTT. The full variable domain, rest sourced from reference TRBV11-2 and TRBJ1-4, is EAGVAQSPRYKIIEKRQSVAFWCNPISGHATLYWYQQILGQGPKLLIQFQNNGVVDDSQLPKDRFSAERLKGVDSTLKIQPAKLEDSAVYLCASSLRGRGVLRGDEKLFFGSGTQLSVL.

The CDR3 is CASSVEPDRLYEQYF. The CDR3 DNA is TGTGCCAGCAGCGTAGAACCTGACAGGCTATACGAGCAGTACTTC. The gene calls are TRBV9 and TRBJ2-7; the D gene is possibly TRBD1 (6 bases). With 0 bases removed from V and 4 bases from J, the gap between germline ends came to 14 bases. This CDR3 spans 15 amino acids. Per germline, CDR1 SGDLS and CDR2 YYNGEE.

The rearrangement joins TRBV19 to TRBJ1-4, with no clear D. The germline CDR1 and CDR2 sequences are LNHDA and SQIVND (reference sequence). The CDR3 sequence is 18 residues long. The germline V and J ends were trimmed by 3 bases and 0 bases, with 17 bases remaining between them. The DNA for the CDR3 is TGTGCCAGTAGTATCGCGGGCTCCCTGAGGGCAACTAATGAAAAACTGTTTTTT. This codes for CASSIAGSLRATNEKLFF.

This clone was seen once. The rearrangement links TRBV10-3 to TRBJ1-1; D may be TRBD1 (5 bases). CDR3 length equals 16 residues. Germline V CDR1 and CDR2: ENHRY, SYGVKD. V was shortened by 7 bases and J by 7 bases, with 25 bases between the two germline ends. CDR3 protein: CAIKGGEATGRIEAFF. CDR3 DNA sequence: TGTGCCATCAAGGGAGGGGAAGCTACGGGGAGGATTGAAGCTTTCTTT.

V is TRBV7-9 and J is TRBJ1-2; TRBD1 might be the D (5 bases). CDR3 size: 13 residues. Germline V CDR1 and CDR2: SEHNR, FQNEAQ (reference sequence). V was shortened by 5 bases and J by 0 bases, with 7 bases between the two germline ends. The CDR3 DNA is TGTGCCAGCAGCGTGACAGCTAACTATGGCTACACCTTC. It encodes CASSVTANYGYTF.

The J gene is TRBJ2-2, the V gene TRBV11-2; 9 positions agree with TRBD2. This CDR3 contains 16 residues. The junction had 7 bases not matched to a gene; V was cut back by 2 bases and J by 6 bases. The germline CDR1 and CDR2 sequences are SGHAT and FQNNGV. CDR3 residues: CASSLQLAGFAGELFF. CDR3 sequence (DNA): TGTGCCAGCAGCTTACAGCTAGCGGGGTTCGCCGGGGAGCTGTTTTTT.

This clone came up once. V and J are TRBV19 and TRBJ1-2; 9 bases line up with TRBD1. The CDR3 is 16 residues long. Germline lookup yields CDR1 LNHDA and CDR2 SQIVND (reference sequence). Germline trimming cut 5 bases from V and 4 bases from J; bases unmatched to any gene: 11. Here the CDR3 reads CASSVFPGQGTYGYTF. The CDR3 DNA is TGTGCCAGTAGTGTGTTTCCCGGACAGGGGACCTATGGCTACACCTTC.

This clone was found once. The chain combines TRBV5-1 with TRBJ1-5, with 8 bases that match TRBD1. V shed 4 bases, J shed 1 base, and the junction held 4 bases outside the gene matches. Germline V gene lookup returns CDR1 SGHRS and CDR2 YFSETQ. The CDR3 totals 15 residues. The CDR3 sequence is CASSPGQGSNQPQHF. The CDR3 DNA follows: TGCGCCAGCAGCCCAGGACAGGGAAGCAATCAGCCCCAGCATTTT.

The chain couples TRBV13 to TRBJ2-5; 7 bases align to TRBD1. The CDR3 sequence is 14 residues long. The V gene end was trimmed by 3 bases and the J gene end by 0 bases; junction bases not matched to a gene: 1. Germline CDR1 reads PRHDT; CDR2 reads FYEKMQ (reference sequence). CDR3 region: CASSFRGYQETQYF. For the CDR3, the DNA is TGTGCCAGCAGCTTCAGGGGGTACCAAGAGACCCAGTACTTC. Looking up the rest from reference TRBV13 and TRBJ2-5 gives the full variable domain: AAGVIQSPRHLIKEKRETATLKCYPIPRHDTVYWYQQGPGQDPQFLISFYEKMQSDKGSIPDRFSAQQFSDYHSELNMSSLELGDSALYFCASSFRGYQETQYFGPGTRLLVL.

This clone has just one count. The CDR3: CSIGGRGKGHEQYF. The CDR3 DNA reads as TGCAGCATTGGGGGTAGGGGAAAAGGACACGAGCAGTACTTC. J is TRBJ2-7 and V is TRBV29-1, with D perhaps TRBD1 or TRBD2 (5 bases each). CDR1 is SQVTM, CDR2 ANQGSEA, per germline. V was trimmed by 8 bases and J by 5 bases, leaving 22 bases between them. The CDR3 runs 14 residues.

This chain connects TRBV11-3 to TRBJ2-5; D is undetermined. V lost 5 bases to trimming and J lost 2 bases, with 9 bases between them. The CDR3 consists of 13 residues. Germline V gene sequence: CDR1 SGHNT, CDR2 YENEEA. The CDR3 protein is CASSPDGQETQYF. The DNA of the CDR3 is TGTGCCAGCAGCCCTGACGGGCAAGAGACCCAGTACTTC.

The count of this clone is one. CDR3 nucleotides: TGCGCCAGCAGCTTGGGACCGGGTTCCAATGAGCAGTTCTTC. It codes for CASSLGPGSNEQFF. The chain is built from TRBV5-1 and TRBJ2-1; no definite D call. Trimming stripped 0 bases from V and 6 bases from J, with 10 bases between. The CDR3 has 14 amino acids. Germline V gene data show CDR1 as SGHRS and CDR2 as YFSETQ.

The rearrangement uses TRBV5-1 and TRBJ2-1, with TRBD2 identical over 9 bases. CDR3 size: 18 residues. After removal of 1 base from V and 2 bases from J, the junction contained 10 bases not matched to a gene. Germline loops: CDR1 SGHRS, CDR2 YFSETQ. The CDR3 sequence: CASSLRELAGPPYNEQFF. Written as DNA, the CDR3 is TGCGCCAGCAGCTTGCGGGAGCTAGCGGGGCCACCCTACAATGAGCAGTTCTTC.

The genes are TRBV7-9 and TRBJ1-5, with 7 bases lining up with TRBD1. The trim removed 2 bases at V and 5 bases at J, leaving 0 bases unmatched. From germline, CDR1 is SEHNR and CDR2 FQNEAQ (reference sequence). The CDR3 is made up of 13 amino acids. The CDR3 DNA is TGTGCCAGCAGCTTAACAGGGGATCAGCCCCAGCATTTT. Residues: CASSLTGDQPQHF.

The chain joins TRBV6-6 to TRBJ1-1; 8 bases align to TRBD1. The CDR3 length is 13 residues. Germline V lookup: CDR1 MNHNY, CDR2 SVGAGI (reference sequence). Unmatched junction bases numbered 7, after V lost 10 bases and J lost 3 bases. The CDR3 loop reads CATDRGMDTEAFF. CDR3 bases: TGTGCCACCGACAGGGGAATGGACACTGAAGCTTTCTTT.

The CDR3 sequence: CASSYGTGQGYTF. CDR3 DNA: TGTGCCAGCAGTTACGGGACAGGGCAGGGCTACACCTTC. The V call is TRBV6-5, the J call TRBJ1-2; 9 nucleotides match TRBD1. The CDR3 extends over 13 amino acids. Germline values: CDR1 MNHEY, CDR2 SVGAGI. The V segment lost 2 bases and the J segment 8 bases; nucleotides outside the gene matches: 3.

The chain recombines TRBV27 with TRBJ1-5; D remains unclear. Germline values: CDR1 MNHEY, CDR2 SMNVEV (reference sequence). The CDR3 has 14 residues. V gave up 8 bases and J gave up 6 bases, with 17 bases separating them. CDR3 DNA sequence: TGTGCCAGCTCAAAGCGGGGAGGTCGTCAGCCCCAGCATTTT. Protein sequence: CASSKRGGRQPQHF.

The chain has TRBV6-6 and TRBJ1-2; 7 bases are a match to TRBD1. This CDR3 spans 17 amino acids. With V trimmed by 5 bases and J by 6 bases, 18 bases remained unmatched. Looked up from germline, CDR1 is MNHNY and CDR2 is SVGAGI (reference sequence). CDR3 nucleotide sequence: TGTGCCAGCAGTCATGACAGGGATGGTCGAACCGGGCATGGCTACACCTTC. It is translated as CASSHDRDGRTGHGYTF.

The chain combines TRBV9 with TRBJ2-3, with a tentative D call TRBD2 (7 bases). The germline V gene encodes CDR1 SGDLS and CDR2 YYNGEE. This CDR3 has 15 amino acids. V was shortened by 4 bases and J by 3 bases, with 15 bases between the two germline ends. CDR3: CASSPTGGRTDTQYF. The CDR3 DNA is TGTGCCAGCAGCCCGACGGGGGGCCGGACAGATACGCAGTATTTT.